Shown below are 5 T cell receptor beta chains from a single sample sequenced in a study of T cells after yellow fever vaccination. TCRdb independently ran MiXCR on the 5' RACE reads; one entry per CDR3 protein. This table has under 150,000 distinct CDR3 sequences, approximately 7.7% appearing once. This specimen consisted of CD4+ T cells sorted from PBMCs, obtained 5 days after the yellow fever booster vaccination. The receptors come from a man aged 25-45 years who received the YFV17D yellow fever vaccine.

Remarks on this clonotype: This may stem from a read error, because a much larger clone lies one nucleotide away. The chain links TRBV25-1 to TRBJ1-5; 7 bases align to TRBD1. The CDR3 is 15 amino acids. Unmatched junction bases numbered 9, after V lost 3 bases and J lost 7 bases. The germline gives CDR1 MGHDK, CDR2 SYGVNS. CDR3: CASSDPQGGWQPQHF. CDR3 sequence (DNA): TGTGCCAGCAGTGATCCCCAGGGGGGTTGGCAGCCCCAGCATTTT.

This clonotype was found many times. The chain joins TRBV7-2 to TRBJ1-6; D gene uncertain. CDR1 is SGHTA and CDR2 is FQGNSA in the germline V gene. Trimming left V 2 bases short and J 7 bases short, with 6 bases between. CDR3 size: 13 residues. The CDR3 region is CASSLRQNSPLHF. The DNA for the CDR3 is TGTGCCAGCAGCTTAAGGCAGAATTCACCCCTCCACTTT. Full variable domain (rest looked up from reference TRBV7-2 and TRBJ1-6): GAGVSQSPSNKVTEKGKDVELRCDPISGHTALYWYRQSLGQGLEFLIYFQGNSAPDKSGLPSDRFSAERTGGSVSTLTIQRTQQEDSAVYLCASSLRQNSPLHFGNGTRLTVT.

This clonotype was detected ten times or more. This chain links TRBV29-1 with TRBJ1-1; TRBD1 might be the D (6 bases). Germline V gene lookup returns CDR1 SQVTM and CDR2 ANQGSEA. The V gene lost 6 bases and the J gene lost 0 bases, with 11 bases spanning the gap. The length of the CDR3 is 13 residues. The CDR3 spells CSVYRAMNTEAFF. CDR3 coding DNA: TGCAGCGTATACAGGGCCATGAACACTGAAGCTTTCTTT.

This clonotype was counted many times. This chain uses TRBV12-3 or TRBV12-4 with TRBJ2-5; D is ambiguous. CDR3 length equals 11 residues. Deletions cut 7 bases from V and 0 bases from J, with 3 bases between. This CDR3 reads CASTNQETQYF. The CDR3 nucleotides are TGTGCCAGCACCAACCAAGAGACCCAGTACTTC.

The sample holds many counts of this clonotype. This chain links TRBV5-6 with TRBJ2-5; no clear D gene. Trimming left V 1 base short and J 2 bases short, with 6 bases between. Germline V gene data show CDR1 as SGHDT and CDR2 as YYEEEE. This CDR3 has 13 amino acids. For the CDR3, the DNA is TGTGCCAGCAGCTTGTATCCGCAAGAGACCCAGTACTTC. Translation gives CASSLYPQETQYF. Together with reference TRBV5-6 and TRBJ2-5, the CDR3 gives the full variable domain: DAGVTQSPTHLIKTRGQQVTLRCSPKSGHDTVSWYQQALGQGPQFIFQYYEEEERQRGNFPDRFSGHQFPNYSSELNVNALLLGDSALYLCASSLYPQETQYFGPGTRLLVL.